These 9 T cell receptor beta chains came from one sample sequenced in a study of T cell responses to AZD1222 COVID-19 vaccine. Using immunoSEQ multiplex PCR, the repertoire was profiled, and TCRdb retains in-frame clones only, with some absent. The sample lists 100,000 to 150,000 clones, approximately 92% occurring once. Sequences were derived from peripheral blood, sampled 28 days after the second AZD1222 dose. The receptors come from an adult who received the AZD1222 COVID-19 vaccine.

The gene calls are TRBV19 and TRBJ1-2; 9 positions match TRBD1. The CDR3 consists of 17 residues. CDR1 and CDR2 (germline): LNHDA, SQIVND (reference sequence). Unmatched junction bases numbered 17, after V lost 8 bases and J lost 4 bases. The CDR3 nucleotides are TGTGCCAGTGAATTTAAGACAGGGGGATATCTGGGCTATGGCTACACCTTC. Translated, it gives CASEFKTGGYLGYGYTF.

V is TRBV19 and J is TRBJ1-5; D perhaps matches TRBD1 (5 bases). V gave up 4 bases and J gave up 2 bases, with 12 bases separating them. The CDR3 sequence is 15 residues long. The germline CDR1 and CDR2 sequences are LNHDA and SQIVND (reference sequence). The CDR3 protein is CASSTPGVGNQPQHF. The CDR3 DNA sequence: TGTGCCAGTAGTACCCCGGGGGTCGGCAATCAGCCCCAGCATTTT.

The gene calls are TRBV29-1 and TRBJ1-5, with D tentatively TRBD1 (5 bases). Trimming stripped 6 bases from V and 7 bases from J, with 16 bases between. Germline loops: CDR1 SQVTM, CDR2 ANQGSEA. The length of the CDR3 is 13 residues. This CDR3 is CSVGEGAGQPQHF. The DNA for the CDR3 is TGCAGCGTAGGTGAAGGGGCGGGGCAGCCCCAGCATTTT.

The V call is TRBV7-9, the J call TRBJ2-1; 7 bases line up with TRBD1. Looked up from germline, CDR1 is SEHNR and CDR2 is FQNEAQ (reference sequence). The CDR3 runs to 18 residues. V lost 1 base, J lost 8 bases, and 17 bases stayed unmatched. CDR3 loop: CASSLGHRGVPRRYEQFF. The CDR3 DNA follows: TGTGCCAGCAGCTTAGGCCACAGGGGTGTCCCCAGGAGGTATGAGCAGTTCTTC.

The table lists this clone with a count of one. This sequence joins TRBV20-1 and TRBJ1-4, with TRBD1 matching over 8 bases. The junction had 6 bases not matched to a gene; V was cut back by 3 bases and J by 6 bases. CDR3 length: 14 amino acids. CDR1 is DFQATT, CDR2 SNEGSKA, per germline (reference sequence). The CDR3 DNA is TGCAGTGCTAGTCCTCAGGGGGCCGATGAAAAACTGTTTTTT. Translation: CSASPQGADEKLFF.

This chain connects TRBV7-8 to TRBJ2-7; TRBD2 matches at 12 bases. The CDR3 consists of 15 residues. Looked up from germline, CDR1 is SGHVS and CDR2 is FQNEAQ. The J segment lost 3 bases and the V segment lost 4 bases, leaving 4 bases of the junction unmatched. The CDR3 loop reads CASSYPSGRGYEQYF. The CDR3 bases are TGTGCCAGCAGCTACCCTAGCGGGAGGGGCTACGAGCAGTACTTC. Drawing the rest from reference TRBV7-8 and TRBJ2-7, the complete variable domain is GAGVSQSPRYKVAKRGQDVALRCDPISGHVSLFWYQQALGQGPEFLTYFQNEAQLDKSGLPSDRFFAERPEGSVSTLKIQRTQQEDSAVYLCASSYPSGRGYEQYFGPGTRLTVT.

The chain employs TRBV7-8 and TRBJ2-7, with a tentative D call TRBD2 (6 bases). Germline CDR1 is SGHVS and CDR2 is FQNEAQ. V lost 4 bases and J lost 4, with 14 bases in between. The CDR3 contains 14 residues. CDR3 loop: CASSSGATGYEQYF. For the CDR3, the DNA is TGTGCCAGCAGCTCGGGAGCTACCGGGTACGAGCAGTACTTC.

The V gene is TRBV29-1, the J gene TRBJ2-5; D could derive from TRBD1 or TRBD2 (5 bases each). The V end lost 7 bases, the J end lost 5 bases, and 14 bases lay between the germline ends. The CDR3 runs to 12 residues. Per the germline V gene, CDR1 is SQVTM and CDR2 is ANQGSEA. CDR3 region: CSGGDGLETQYF. The CDR3 DNA sequence: TGCAGCGGAGGGGATGGATTGGAGACCCAGTACTTC.

The J gene is TRBJ2-7, the V gene TRBV4-3; no clear D. Deletions cut 1 base from V and 3 bases from J, with 7 bases between. The CDR3 extends over 13 amino acids. Germline V gene lookup returns CDR1 LGHNA and CDR2 YSLEER. This chain's CDR3 is CASSQGHNYEQYF. CDR3 DNA: TGCGCCAGCAGCCAAGGACATAACTACGAGCAGTACTTC.